These 10 T cell receptor beta chains came from one sample sequenced in a study of blood T cell repertoires in COVID-19. Sequencing used immunoSEQ multiplex PCR; TCRdb keeps in-frame clones, though not all of them. The table lists roughly 190,000 clones, 88% of them singletons. The sequenced sample consisted of peripheral blood. The receptors were gathered from a human donor in a cohort sampled during active COVID-19.

This clone occurred a few times. Other nucleotide sequences in the sample specify the same CDR3. The V call is TRBV9, the J call TRBJ2-3, with a possible D match to TRBD2 (7 bases). Trimming took 4 bases from V and 1 from J, leaving 13 bases between them. Per germline, CDR1 SGDLS and CDR2 YYNGEE. The CDR3 sequence is 15 residues long. CDR3 sequence: CASSPRGAGTDTQYF. The CDR3 DNA follows: TGTGCCAGCAGCCCACGGGGGGCGGGCACAGATACGCAGTATTTT.

This clone appeared once. The chain is built from TRBV7-8 and TRBJ1-2; maybe TRBD1 (5 bases). Trimming removed 5 bases at V and 0 bases at J, with 13 bases between. CDR1 and CDR2 (germline): SGHVS, FQNEAQ. This CDR3 is built from 15 residues. In DNA, the CDR3 is TGTGCCAGCAGCCCAGGAGGGGCCGCTAACTATGGCTACACCTTC. Its translation: CASSPGGAANYGYTF.

The rearrangement uses TRBV19 and TRBJ2-5; 14 nucleotides match TRBD2. V trimming: 5 bases; J trimming: 9 bases; junction bases outside the gene matches: 8. CDR3 length: 15 residues. The germline CDR1 and CDR2 sequences are LNHDA and SQIVND (reference sequence). This chain's CDR3 is CASSPTGLAGESQYF. The CDR3 nucleotides read TGTGCCAGTAGTCCAACGGGACTAGCGGGGGAGTCCCAGTACTTC.

This chain links TRBV18 with TRBJ2-3, with a tentative D call TRBD1 (5 bases). In germline, CDR1 is KGHSH, CDR2 LQKENI. The CDR3 runs 14 residues. Trimming shortened V by 2 bases and J by 1 base, and 7 bases separated the two germline ends. CDR3 residues: CASSPTQGTDTQYF. The CDR3 nucleotides are TGTGCCAGCTCACCAACACAGGGCACAGATACGCAGTATTTT. Full variable domain (outside the CDR3, taken from reference TRBV18 and TRBJ2-3): NAGVMQNPRHLVRRRGQEARLRCSPMKGHSHVYWYRQLPEEGLKFMVYLQKENIIDESGMPKERFSAEFPKEGPSILRIQQVVRGDSAAYFCASSPTQGTDTQYFGPGTRLTVL.

The chain has TRBV5-1 and TRBJ1-5; no definite D call. Germline CDR1 reads SGHRS; CDR2 reads YFSETQ. This CDR3 spans 15 amino acids. V was trimmed by 7 bases and J by 3 bases, leaving 17 bases between them. The CDR3 is CASREDLLPNQPQHF. DNA of the CDR3: TGCGCCAGCCGGGAGGACCTGCTCCCCAATCAGCCCCAGCATTTT. Full variable domain (missing parts from reference TRBV5-1 and TRBJ1-5): KAGVTQTPRYLIKTRGQQVTLSCSPISGHRSVSWYQQTPGQGLQFLFEYFSETQRNKGNFPGRFSGRQFSNSRSEMNVSTLELGDSALYLCASREDLLPNQPQHFGDGTRLSIL.

The genes are TRBV30 and TRBJ2-3; D is undetermined. From germline, CDR1 is GTSNPN and CDR2 SVGIG (reference sequence). This CDR3 has 14 amino acids. V lost 0 bases, J lost 0 bases, and 7 bases lay in between. The CDR3 DNA is TGTGCCTGGAGTGTAACTCTTAGCACAGATACGCAGTATTTT. Translating gives CAWSVTLSTDTQYF.

The rearrangement joins TRBV15 to TRBJ1-1; the D is unclear. The V gene lost 3 bases and the J gene lost 0 bases, with 11 bases spanning the gap. The CDR3 runs 15 residues. Germline CDR1 reads LNHNV; CDR2 reads YYDKDF (reference sequence). CDR3 nucleotide sequence: TGTGCCACCAGCAGGCGGTTAGGATTGAACACTGAAGCTTTCTTT. It yields the protein CATSRRLGLNTEAFF.

V gene TRBV27 combines with J gene TRBJ2-3; no firm D call. CDR1 is MNHEY, CDR2 SMNVEV, per germline (reference sequence). The germline V and J ends were trimmed by 4 bases and 0 bases, with 8 bases remaining between them. The CDR3 covers 14 residues. The CDR3 loop reads CASSSFSSTDTQYF. The CDR3 bases are TGTGCCAGCAGTTCCTTTAGCAGCACAGATACGCAGTATTTT.

In DNA, the CDR3 is TGTGCCAGCAGCTCCGACCCCACAGGAGACACTGTCTATGGCTACACCTTC. It specifies CASSSDPTGDTVYGYTF. This chain connects TRBV11-2 to TRBJ1-2, with D possibly matching TRBD1 (5 bases). Germline values: CDR1 SGHAT, CDR2 FQNNGV. V was cut by 4 bases and J by 4 bases, with 22 bases left in between. The CDR3 sequence is 17 residues long.

V usage is TRBV9 and J usage is TRBJ2-5; 7 nucleotides agree with TRBD2. The V gene's germline CDR1 is SGDLS and CDR2 YYNGEE. The CDR3 is 16 amino acids. Unmatched junction bases numbered 7, after V lost 0 bases and J lost 2 bases. The CDR3: CASSVGFSGPQETQYF. As DNA, the CDR3 is TGTGCCAGCAGCGTAGGGTTTAGCGGGCCACAAGAGACCCAGTACTTC.